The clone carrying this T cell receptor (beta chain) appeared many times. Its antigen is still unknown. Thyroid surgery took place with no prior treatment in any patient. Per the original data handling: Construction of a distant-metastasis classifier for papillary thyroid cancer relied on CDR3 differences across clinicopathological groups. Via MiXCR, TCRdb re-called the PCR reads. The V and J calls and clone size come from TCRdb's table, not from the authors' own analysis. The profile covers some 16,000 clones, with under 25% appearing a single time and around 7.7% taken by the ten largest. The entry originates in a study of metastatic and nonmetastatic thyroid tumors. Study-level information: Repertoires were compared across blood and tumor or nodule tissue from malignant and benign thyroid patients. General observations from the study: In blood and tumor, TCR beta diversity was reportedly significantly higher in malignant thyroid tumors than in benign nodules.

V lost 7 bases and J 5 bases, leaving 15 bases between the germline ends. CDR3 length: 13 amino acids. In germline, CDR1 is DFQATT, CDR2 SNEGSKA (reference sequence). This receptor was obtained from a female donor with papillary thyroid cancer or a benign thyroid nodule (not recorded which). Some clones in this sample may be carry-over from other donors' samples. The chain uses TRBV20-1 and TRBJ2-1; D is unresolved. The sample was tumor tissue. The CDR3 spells CSVDSQWDNEQFF. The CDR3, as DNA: TGCAGTGTTGACTCTCAATGGGACAATGAGCAGTTCTTC.